A selection of T cell receptor beta chains follows, all from one sample in a study of blood T cell repertoires in COVID-19. The assay was immunoSEQ multiplex PCR, and TCRdb's table has in-frame clones only and misses some. The sample comprises some 520,000 clones, 89% of which are singletons, and 0.8% to 0.9% rests with the top ten. Sequenced: peripheral blood. These TCRs come from a man between 18 and 29 years old with COVID-19, enrolled during active disease. Both conserved end residues are part of each CDR3. D genes are given only for firm matches. Rows give clone size only sometimes, using once, few, many, or a class for an expanded clone.

v_gene: TRBV27
d_gene: TRBD1
j_gene: TRBJ2-7
abundance: NA
CDR3aa: CASSLFGTGGDEQYF
CDR3nt: TGTGCCAGCAGTTTATTTGGGACAGGGGGCGACGAGCAGTACTTC

v_gene: TRBV25-1
d_gene: TRBD1
j_gene: TRBJ2-5
abundance: NA
CDR3aa: CASTGGRETQYF
CDR3nt: TGTGCCAGCACAGGGGGCCGAGAGACCCAGTACTTC

v_gene: TRBV25-1
d_gene: NA
j_gene: TRBJ2-3
abundance: NA
CDR3aa: CASSDGRGLRGTQYF
CDR3nt: TGTGCCAGCAGTGATGGGCGCGGGCTGCGGGGTACGCAGTATTTT

v_gene: TRBV6-5
d_gene: TRBD2
j_gene: TRBJ2-3
abundance: NA
CDR3aa: CASRSSGGLADTQYF
CDR3nt: TGTGCCAGCAGATCTAGCGGGGGGCTGGCAGATACGCAGTATTTT

v_gene: TRBV6-5
d_gene: NA
j_gene: TRBJ1-5
abundance: NA
CDR3aa: CASSPETNNQPQHF
CDR3nt: TGTGCCAGCAGCCCCGAGACAAATAATCAGCCCCAGCATTTT

v_gene: TRBV6-1
d_gene: TRBD1
j_gene: TRBJ2-7
abundance: NA
CDR3aa: CASSEGGQGLYEQYF
CDR3nt: TGTGCCAGCAGTGAAGGGGGACAGGGCCTCTACGAGCAGTACTTC

v_gene: TRBV6-6
d_gene: NA
j_gene: TRBJ2-2
abundance: NA
CDR3aa: CASRRSAGELFF
CDR3nt: TGTGCCAGCAGGAGGAGTGCCGGGGAGCTGTTTTTT

v_gene: TRBV4-1
d_gene: NA
j_gene: TRBJ1-3
abundance: NA
CDR3aa: CASSQLSSGNTIYF
CDR3nt: TGCGCCAGCAGCCAACTGAGCTCTGGAAACACCATATATTTT

v_gene: TRBV5-4
d_gene: TRBD2
j_gene: TRBJ2-1
abundance: NA
CDR3aa: CASSPGGAHSYNEQFF
CDR3nt: TGTGCCAGCAGCCCCGGGGGGGCCCATTCCTACAATGAGCAGTTCTTC

v_gene: TRBV2
d_gene: TRBD1
j_gene: TRBJ1-5
abundance: few
CDR3aa: CASSDRKTGFNQPQHF
CDR3nt: TGTGCCAGCAGTGACCGAAAGACAGGGTTTAATCAGCCCCAGCATTTT

v_gene: TRBV27
d_gene: NA
j_gene: TRBJ2-7
abundance: NA
CDR3aa: CASSFSTPRGSGLREQYF
CDR3nt: TGTGCCAGCAGTTTCTCAACCCCTAGGGGGAGTGGATTGAGGGAGCAGTACTTC

v_gene: TRBV28
d_gene: NA
j_gene: TRBJ2-1
abundance: NA
CDR3aa: CASAGTYIEQFF
CDR3nt: TGTGCCAGCGCAGGCACCTACATTGAGCAGTTCTTC

v_gene: TRBV5-5
d_gene: NA
j_gene: TRBJ2-1
abundance: NA
CDR3aa: CASSLLEWSHNEQFF
CDR3nt: TGTGCCAGCAGCTTACTTGAGTGGTCCCACAATGAGCAGTTCTTC

v_gene: TRBV19
d_gene: TRBD1
j_gene: TRBJ1-5
abundance: NA
CDR3aa: CASSIDRFGTGSNQPQHF
CDR3nt: TGTGCCAGTAGTATAGATAGATTCGGGACAGGGAGCAATCAGCCCCAGCATTTT

v_gene: TRBV2
d_gene: TRBD1
j_gene: TRBJ1-2
abundance: once
CDR3aa: CASSPGQGDYGYTF
CDR3nt: TGTGCCAGCAGTCCAGGACAGGGTGACTATGGCTACACCTTC

v_gene: TRBV6-6
d_gene: TRBD1
j_gene: TRBJ2-7
abundance: once
CDR3aa: CASSYLTGVYEQYF
CDR3nt: TGTGCCAGCAGTTACCTCACAGGGGTTTACGAGCAGTACTTC

v_gene: TRBV6-5
d_gene: TRBD2
j_gene: TRBJ2-7
abundance: NA
CDR3aa: CASTSWTSGHYEQYF
CDR3nt: TGTGCCAGCACCTCTTGGACTAGCGGACACTACGAGCAGTACTTC

v_gene: TRBV7-9
d_gene: NA
j_gene: TRBJ2-2
abundance: NA
CDR3aa: CASSPSGSTGELFF
CDR3nt: TGTGCCAGCAGCCCGAGTGGTAGCACCGGGGAGCTGTTTTTT

v_gene: TRBV15
d_gene: TRBD2
j_gene: TRBJ2-5
abundance: NA
CDR3aa: CATSRSLAGRETQYF
CDR3nt: TGTGCCACCAGCAGGTCATTAGCGGGAAGGGAGACCCAGTACTTC

v_gene: TRBV29-1
d_gene: TRBD2
j_gene: TRBJ2-2
abundance: few
CDR3aa: CSVATSGNTGELFF
CDR3nt: TGCAGCGTTGCGACTAGCGGCAACACCGGGGAGCTGTTTTTT

v_gene: TRBV4-1
d_gene: TRBD2
j_gene: TRBJ2-1
abundance: NA
CDR3aa: CASSQERAGVAGGSSYNEQFF
CDR3nt: TGCGCCAGCAGCCAAGAACGAGCAGGCGTAGCGGGGGGTAGCTCCTACAATGAGCAGTTCTTC

v_gene: TRBV6-5
d_gene: TRBD1
j_gene: TRBJ1-2
abundance: once
CDR3aa: CASERTGTGADGYTF
CDR3nt: TGTGCCAGCGAAAGGACCGGGACAGGGGCCGATGGCTACACCTTC

v_gene: TRBV6-5
d_gene: NA
j_gene: TRBJ1-1
abundance: NA
CDR3aa: CASSFAKNTEAFF
CDR3nt: TGTGCCAGCAGCTTTGCTAAGAACACTGAAGCTTTCTTT

v_gene: TRBV6-2/TRBV6-3
d_gene: TRBD2
j_gene: TRBJ2-7
abundance: NA
CDR3aa: CASSPNPWTSGVYEQYF
CDR3nt: TGTGCCAGCAGTCCCAATCCCTGGACTAGCGGAGTTTACGAGCAGTACTTC

v_gene: TRBV18
d_gene: NA
j_gene: TRBJ2-5
abundance: NA
CDR3aa: CASSPRGSEETQYF
CDR3nt: TGTGCCAGCTCACCAAGAGGGTCCGAAGAGACCCAGTACTTC

v_gene: TRBV5-4
d_gene: TRBD1
j_gene: TRBJ1-3
abundance: NA
CDR3aa: CASSLTGTGTRNTIYF
CDR3nt: TGTGCCAGCAGCCTGACCGGGACAGGGACGCGAAACACCATATATTTT

v_gene: TRBV12-5
d_gene: NA
j_gene: TRBJ1-1
abundance: NA
CDR3aa: CASRAGNLNTEAFF
CDR3nt: TGTGCTAGTCGGGCAGGGAATTTGAACACTGAAGCTTTCTTT

v_gene: TRBV5-1
d_gene: NA
j_gene: TRBJ1-1
abundance: NA
CDR3aa: CASSLFPQGDTEAFF
CDR3nt: TGCGCCAGCAGCTTGTTTCCGCAGGGCGACACTGAAGCTTTCTTT

v_gene: TRBV7-3
d_gene: TRBD1
j_gene: TRBJ2-2
abundance: NA
CDR3aa: CASSSGQGRSGELFF
CDR3nt: TGTGCCAGCAGCTCCGGACAGGGACGGTCCGGGGAGCTGTTTTTT

v_gene: TRBV19
d_gene: NA
j_gene: TRBJ1-4
abundance: NA
CDR3aa: CASSLPGATNEKLFF
CDR3nt: TGTGCCAGTAGTCTCCCGGGTGCGACTAATGAAAAACTGTTTTTT

v_gene: TRBV7-8
d_gene: TRBD1
j_gene: TRBJ2-7
abundance: NA
CDR3aa: CASSLARDRAGEQYF
CDR3nt: TGTGCCAGCAGCTTAGCGCGGGACAGGGCGGGCGAGCAGTACTTC

v_gene: TRBV3-1/TRBV3-2
d_gene: TRBD1
j_gene: TRBJ2-2
abundance: NA
CDR3aa: CASGTANTGELFF
CDR3nt: TGTGCCAGCGGGACAGCAAACACCGGGGAGCTGTTTTTT

v_gene: TRBV11-3
d_gene: TRBD1
j_gene: TRBJ2-1
abundance: NA
CDR3aa: CASSFGRGLGDNEQFF
CDR3nt: TGTGCCAGCAGCTTTGGCAGGGGGCTAGGGGACAATGAGCAGTTCTTC

v_gene: TRBV10-3
d_gene: NA
j_gene: TRBJ2-5
abundance: NA
CDR3aa: CAISETKQETQYF
CDR3nt: TGTGCCATCAGTGAGACTAAACAAGAGACCCAGTACTTC

v_gene: TRBV7-9
d_gene: TRBD1
j_gene: TRBJ2-1
abundance: NA
CDR3aa: CASSSRLGTGNNEQFF
CDR3nt: TGTGCCAGCAGCTCTCGGTTGGGGACAGGGAACAATGAGCAGTTCTTC

v_gene: TRBV7-9
d_gene: NA
j_gene: TRBJ1-5
abundance: NA
CDR3aa: CASSQSGGGEPQHF
CDR3nt: TGTGCCAGCAGCCAAAGCGGGGGAGGGGAGCCCCAGCATTTT

v_gene: TRBV10-1
d_gene: TRBD1
j_gene: TRBJ2-5
abundance: few
CDR3aa: CASSGQGAETQYF
CDR3nt: TGCGCCAGCAGCGGACAGGGGGCAGAGACCCAGTACTTC

v_gene: TRBV3-1/TRBV3-2
d_gene: NA
j_gene: TRBJ1-1
abundance: NA
CDR3aa: CASSPGRNTEAFF
CDR3nt: TGTGCCAGCAGTCCTGGGAGGAACACTGAAGCTTTCTTT

v_gene: TRBV2
d_gene: NA
j_gene: TRBJ2-1
abundance: NA
CDR3aa: CASSEPRTNLQFF
CDR3nt: TGTGCCAGCAGTGAACCGAGGACTAATCTTCAGTTCTTC

v_gene: TRBV5-4
d_gene: TRBD1
j_gene: TRBJ2-1
abundance: NA
CDR3aa: CASSWDRHNEQFF
CDR3nt: TGTGCCAGCAGCTGGGACAGGCACAATGAGCAGTTCTTC